Here is one T cell receptor beta chain with its context. Its specificity is unknown. J lost 3 bases, V lost 3 bases, and 9 bases had no gene match. CDR1 and CDR2 (germline): SGHVS, FNYEAQ. The CDR3 is 17 residues long. These data belong to a study of cytomegalovirus exposure and HLA in healthy donors. Study observations and caveats: There was a cluster of highly shared sequence variants that was likely a sequencing artifact. A later analysis reportedly identified an Asian-associated ancestry cluster as carrying fewer N-insertions than the approximately 670-donor mean. A later analysis showed that HLA-associated TCR beta chains had undergone more clonal expansion than equally common others. About 87% or about 30% of the time was how often most TCR beta V segments were productive, according to an earlier analysis.

The PCR employed 60 Vbeta primers together with 13 Jbeta primers. Produced via immunoSEQ multiplex PCR; TCRdb's table is partial and in-frame only. The table has some 140,000 clones, around 68% seen once. The receptor was isolated from a man between 25 and 39 years old in good health and CMV-seronegative. The chain uses TRBV7-6 and TRBJ2-2; 8 bases map to TRBD2. What was sequenced was PBMCs. In DNA, the CDR3 is TGTGCCAGCAGCTTCCTAAGCGGGGGCCGTGACACCGGGGAGCTGTTTTTT. Translated: CASSFLSGGRDTGELFF.